A single sample is the source of the 29 T cell receptor beta chains below, sequenced in a study of beta chain features in type 1 diabetes. Regarding the study as a whole: Shorter TCRB CDR3s, moderately but significantly so, marked every one of the four CD4+ subsets in Type 1 diabetes patients.

TCRB transcripts that were expressed got sequenced, as all of the isolated RNA had been reverse transcribed. TCRdb's table, derived via immunoSEQ multiplex PCR, lists solely in-frame clones and lacks some. The sample gives roughly 240,000 clones, 24% of which show up once; 0.012% is in the top ten. Antigen specificity for these receptors is unknown. Sequenced sample: naive CD4+ T cells from blood. Source of these receptors: a woman between 25 and 40 years old with type 1 diabetes.

This clone turned up a few times. The V call is TRBV5-1, the J call TRBJ2-5; TRBD2 aligns across 13 bases. The germline CDR1 and CDR2 sequences are SGHRS and YFSETQ. The CDR3 has 17 residues. Trimming took 2 bases from V and 5 from J; bases not matched to a gene: 9. DNA of the CDR3: TGCGCCAGCAGCTTACTAGCGGGAGGGCACGTCACGGAGACCCAGTACTTC. It translates to CASSLLAGGHVTETQYF.

To note about this clone: At one end the junction does not follow the germline gene, possibly because of a read error. V gene TRBV7-7 combines with J gene TRBJ2-5, with 9 bases aligning to TRBD2. This CDR3 region has 15 residues. Germline V lookup: CDR1 SSHAT, CDR2 FNYEAQ (reference sequence). CDR3 residues: CASSLGQAGGETQYF. The CDR3 DNA is TGTGCTAGCAGCTTAGGGCAAGCGGGAGGAGAGACCCAGTACTTC.

This clone has only a few counts. J is TRBJ1-4 and V is TRBV28; weak D call: TRBD1 (6 bases). Germline V gives CDR1 MDHEN, CDR2 SYDVKM. This CDR3 is built from 15 residues. The ends were cut back, 7 bases at V and 2 bases at J, with 14 bases in the middle. The CDR3 DNA is TGTGCCAGCATGTCTACAGGGTTGACTAATGAAAAACTGTTTTTT. This gives the protein CASMSTGLTNEKLFF. Looking up the rest from reference TRBV28 and TRBJ1-4 gives the full variable domain: DVKVTQSSRYLVKRTGEKVFLECVQDMDHENMFWYRQDPGLGLRLIYFSYDVKMKEKGDIPEGYSVSREKKERFSLILESASTNQTSMYLCASMSTGLTNEKLFFGSGTQLSVL.

This clone has only a few counts. The genes are TRBV9 and TRBJ1-1; D unresolved. This CDR3 is 15 amino acids long. Germline CDR1 and CDR2: SGDLS and YYNGEE. Trimming took 4 bases from V and 5 from J, leaving 18 bases between them. The CDR3 loop reads CASSSQISRETEAFF. CDR3 in DNA: TGTGCCAGCAGCTCCCAAATATCCCGCGAGACTGAAGCTTTCTTT.

The gene calls are TRBV6-6 and TRBJ2-7; the match to TRBD2 covers 9 bases. After removal of 0 bases from V and 3 bases from J, the junction contained 3 bases not matched to a gene. The length of the CDR3 is 15 residues. Germline CDR1 MNHNY, CDR2 SVGAGI (reference sequence). CDR3 sequence (DNA): TGTGCCAGCAGTTACTCCCTAGCGGGGAGCTACGAGCAGTACTTC. Amino acids: CASSYSLAGSYEQYF.

The chain combines TRBV5-6 with TRBJ2-3, with a possible D match to TRBD1 (5 bases). The CDR3 is 16 amino acids. Germline-derived CDR1 and CDR2 are SGHDT and YYEEEE. Trimming took 1 base from V and 0 from J, leaving 12 bases between them. The CDR3 DNA sequence: TGTGCCAGCAGCTTGAGGGGAACTTCTAGCACAGATACGCAGTATTTT. This gives the protein CASSLRGTSSTDTQYF.

The rearrangement uses TRBV25-1 and TRBJ2-2; D is perhaps TRBD1 (5 bases). The CDR3 extends over 16 amino acids. The V gene lost 6 bases and the J gene lost 7 bases, with 21 bases spanning the gap. Germline V CDR1 and CDR2: MGHDK, SYGVNS. The CDR3: CASSSLTFLDNGELFF. The CDR3 nucleotides are TGTGCCAGCAGCAGCCTGACCTTTTTGGACAACGGGGAGCTGTTTTTT.

This clone was observed a few times. The rearrangement joins TRBV28 to TRBJ2-7; D unclear. CDR1 is MDHEN, CDR2 SYDVKM, per germline. The CDR3 has 13 amino acids. V lost 4 bases, J lost 5 bases, and 12 bases lay in between. The CDR3 DNA reads as TGTGCCAGCAGTTATAGCAGTACGCACGAGCAGTACTTC. Amino acids: CASSYSSTHEQYF.

This clone was detected only a few times. The chain has TRBV5-4 and TRBJ2-3; D is perhaps TRBD2 (6 bases). CDR1 and CDR2 (germline): SGHNT, YYREEE (reference sequence). The V end was cut by 0 bases, the J end by 3 bases, with 14 bases between. The CDR3 has 16 residues. CDR3 in amino acids: CASSLVGKGRTDTQYF. As DNA, the CDR3 is TGTGCCAGCAGCTTGGTAGGAAAGGGGAGGACAGATACGCAGTATTTT.

The rearrangement uses TRBV11-2 and TRBJ2-5; D unresolved. The CDR3 spans 14 residues. Germline lookup yields CDR1 SGHAT and CDR2 FQNNGV. The V gene lost 3 bases and the J gene lost 6 bases, with 14 bases spanning the gap. CDR3 in DNA: TGTGCCAGCAGCTTCCGATCACATTCCCAGACCCAGTACTTC. This translates into CASSFRSHSQTQYF.

This clone was detected only a few times. The sample carries other DNA sequences with the same CDR3. The chain couples TRBV5-1 to TRBJ2-1; TRBD1 agrees at 7 bases. Germline V gene lookup returns CDR1 SGHRS and CDR2 YFSETQ. Trimming removed 0 bases from V and 6 bases from J; junction bases left unmatched: 0. This CDR3 is built from 13 residues. Here the CDR3 DNA reads TGCGCCAGCAGCTTGGACAGGGGCAATGAGCAGTTCTTC. Translation: CASSLDRGNEQFF.

The J gene is TRBJ1-1, the V gene TRBV6-6; D is perhaps TRBD1 (6 bases). The CDR3 is 16 amino acids. Germline V gene sequence: CDR1 MNHNY, CDR2 SVGAGI (reference sequence). V lost 1 base and J lost 3, with 15 bases in between. The CDR3 region has the DNA TGTGCCAGCAGTTACTTGTGGGGGGGCCGAGACACTGAAGCTTTCTTT. This sequence encodes CASSYLWGGRDTEAFF.

The V call is TRBV2, the J call TRBJ1-2, with a tentative D call TRBD1 (6 bases). Germline CDR1 reads SNHLY; CDR2 reads FYNNEI. Trimming pared 5 bases from V and 0 bases from J, leaving 10 bases between. The CDR3 has 14 amino acids. The CDR3 reads CASSMDRTNYGYTF. CDR3 bases: TGTGCCAGCAGTATGGACAGAACTAACTATGGCTACACCTTC.

This clone was counted only a few times. The chain uses TRBV30 and TRBJ2-7, with 8 bases fitting TRBD1. The CDR3 loop spans 12 amino acids. CDR1 is GTSNPN and CDR2 is SVGIG in the germline V gene (reference sequence). The junction had 6 bases not matched to a gene; V was cut back by 5 bases and J by 6 bases. In nucleotides, the CDR3 is TGTGCCTGGGCTGGACAGGGCGGCGAGCAGTACTTC. It yields the protein CAWAGQGGEQYF.

This chain uses TRBV29-1 with TRBJ2-3; 15 bases agree with TRBD2. The V gene's germline CDR1 is SQVTM and CDR2 ANQGSEA. The CDR3 runs to 16 residues. V was pared by 3 bases and J by 2 bases, with 3 bases of the junction left unmatched. The CDR3 spells CSVDRTSGRVTDTQYF. The CDR3 DNA is TGCAGCGTTGACCGGACTAGCGGGAGGGTCACAGATACGCAGTATTTT.

This clone was counted a few times. This CDR3 is also generated by other DNA sequences in the sample. This chain joins TRBV2 and TRBJ2-7; no firm D call. Germline V gene sequence: CDR1 SNHLY, CDR2 FYNNEI. The V end was cut by 3 bases, the J end by 3 bases, with 6 bases between. This CDR3 is built from 12 residues. The CDR3 region has the DNA TGTGCCAGCAGTGATCGAGGCTACGAGCAGTACTTC. Encoded protein: CASSDRGYEQYF.

This clone was observed once. The V call is TRBV7-3, the J call TRBJ2-1; unclear D gene. Germline V lookup: CDR1 SGHTA, CDR2 FQGTGA. The CDR3 totals 14 residues. Trimming took 3 bases from V and 9 from J, leaving 15 bases between them. The CDR3 DNA is TGTGCCAGCAGCTTCACGTATAGCCTGGGTGAGCAGTTCTTC. Protein: CASSFTYSLGEQFF. Complete variable domain (other parts from reference TRBV7-3 and TRBJ2-1): GAGVSQTPSNKVTEKGKYVELRCDPISGHTALYWYRQSLGQGPEFLIYFQGTGAADDSGLPNDRFFAVRPEGSVSTLKIQRTERGDSAVYLCASSFTYSLGEQFFGPGTRLTVL.

The chain employs TRBV29-1 and TRBJ2-3, with 11 bases matching TRBD2. This CDR3 contains 14 residues. Germline CDR1 reads SQVTM; CDR2 reads ANQGSEA. Trimming removed 3 bases from V and 5 bases from J; junction bases left unmatched: 4. The CDR3 here is CSVDLAGGGDTQYF. Here the CDR3 DNA reads TGCAGCGTTGATCTAGCGGGAGGTGGAGATACGCAGTATTTT.

This clone was found a few times. V is TRBV4-1 and J is TRBJ2-5; TRBD2 aligns across 8 bases. CDR1 MGHRA and CDR2 YSYEKL come from the germline V gene. V dropped 0 bases and J dropped 5; count of bases not matched to a gene: 2. The CDR3 loop spans 14 amino acids. CDR3 protein: CASSQDSGKETQYF. In nucleotides, the CDR3 is TGCGCCAGCAGCCAAGATAGCGGGAAGGAGACCCAGTACTTC.

This clone was counted only a few times. This chain joins TRBV11-2 and TRBJ2-5; TRBD1 aligns across 8 bases. Per the germline V gene, CDR1 is SGHAT and CDR2 is FQNNGV. V lost 4 bases, J lost 5 bases, and 9 bases stayed unmatched. This CDR3 comprises 15 residues. The CDR3 nucleotides are TGTGCCAGCAGCTCGACTCAGGGGGCTTGGGAGACCCAGTACTTC. It translates to CASSSTQGAWETQYF.

Points on this clone: The same CDR3 arises from other DNA sequences in this sample as well. J is TRBJ2-3 and V is TRBV18, with 11 bases matching TRBD1. V shed 3 bases and J 2 bases; nucleotides not matched to a gene: 4. Germline-derived CDR1 and CDR2 are KGHSH and LQKENI. The CDR3 contains 16 residues. The chain's CDR3 is CASSPLGQGATDTQYF. DNA of the CDR3: TGTGCCAGCTCACCGCTCGGACAGGGGGCCACAGATACGCAGTATTTT.

The CDR3 reads CARGGVNTEAFF. CDR3 coding DNA: TGTGCCAGAGGGGGGGTGAACACTGAAGCTTTCTTT. This chain joins TRBV2 and TRBJ1-1; D is possibly TRBD1 (6 bases). Trimming took off 9 bases at V and 0 bases at J, with 8 bases between the two ends. CDR1 SNHLY and CDR2 FYNNEI come from the germline V gene. The CDR3 spans 12 residues.

The chain is built from TRBV28 and TRBJ2-7, with 7 bases identical to TRBD2. Germline CDR1 MDHEN, CDR2 SYDVKM. J lost 3 bases, V lost 5 bases, and 10 bases had no gene match. CDR3 length: 15 residues. CDR3 nucleotide sequence: TGTGCCAGCAGTAACCGGGACTATAAAGGCTACGAGCAGTACTTC. As protein: CASSNRDYKGYEQYF.

This clone was observed a few times. The rearrangement uses TRBV6-5 and TRBJ2-5; tentative D call: TRBD1 (5 bases). This CDR3 is 15 amino acids long. Per germline, CDR1 MNHEY and CDR2 SVGAGI. The V end was cut by 2 bases, the J end by 1 base, with 11 bases between. CDR3 bases: TGTGCCAGCAGTTACGTTGGGGCAGGCCAAGAGACCCAGTACTTC. Its translation: CASSYVGAGQETQYF.

This clone was counted only a few times. The chain recombines TRBV29-1 with TRBJ2-3; 7 nucleotides align to TRBD1. V gave up 7 bases and J gave up 4 bases; unmatched junction bases: 2. The CDR3 contains 11 residues. The germline gives CDR1 SQVTM, CDR2 ANQGSEA. The CDR3: CSATGADTQYF. CDR3 DNA: TGCAGCGCAACAGGGGCAGATACGCAGTATTTT.

The chain joins TRBV28 to TRBJ1-2, with 8 bases that match TRBD1. Trimming cost V 5 bases and J 6 bases; bases outside gene matches: 11. CDR1 is MDHEN, CDR2 SYDVKM, per germline. The length of the CDR3 is 15 residues. The CDR3 loop is CASSIPLTGEDGYTF. DNA for the CDR3: TGTGCCAGCAGTATACCTCTGACAGGGGAGGATGGCTACACCTTC.

This chain connects TRBV29-1 to TRBJ2-1, with a tentative D call TRBD2 (6 bases). Trimming took off 0 bases at V and 0 bases at J, with 12 bases between the two ends. The germline V gene encodes CDR1 SQVTM and CDR2 ANQGSEA. The CDR3 has 16 amino acids. As DNA, the CDR3 is TGCAGCGTTGAAGAGGGGACTTCTAGCTCCTACAATGAGCAGTTCTTC. As protein: CSVEEGTSSSYNEQFF.

The gene calls are TRBV21-1 and TRBJ1-1. TRBV21-1 is reported as a pseudogene. CDR3 length: 14 residues. The CDR3 region has the DNA TGTGCCAGCTTAAGGGGGGGCATGAACACTGAAGCTTTCTTT. The encoded protein is CASLRGGMNTEAFF.

The V and J genes are TRBV6-5 and TRBJ1-1; D is ambiguous. The germline gives CDR1 MNHEY, CDR2 SVGAGI. The CDR3 has 13 residues. DNA of the CDR3: TGTGCTACTAAGAGAGAGATCGACACTGAAGCTTTCTTT. It encodes CATKREIDTEAFF.